The 6 T cell receptor beta chains below were found in one sample sequenced in a study of T-cell reconstitution after alpha-beta-depleted transplantation in children. The TCRbeta library incorporated unique molecular identifiers. Each CDR3 protein gets one entry after TCRdb re-called the PCR reads with MiXCR. The sample shows fewer than 150,000 distinct CDR3 sequences, about 23% of them seen only once. Sequenced here: PBMCs, mostly from graft donor cells, sampled 180 days after TCRalphabeta/CD19-depleted stem cell transplant. Receptor source: a male patient aged 2-10 years who had a stem cell transplant for chronic granulomatous disease, so the T cells may come from the graft donor.

Here the CDR3 reads CASSLVSPGLANNEQFF. The CDR3 DNA reads as TGTGCCAGCAGCTTAGTCTCTCCAGGACTAGCGAACAATGAGCAGTTCTTC. V and J are TRBV7-9 and TRBJ2-1; 9 bases align to TRBD2. Germline CDR1 and CDR2: SEHNR and FQNEAQ (reference sequence). V gave up 1 base and J gave up 5 bases; unmatched junction bases: 9. CDR3 length equals 17 residues. Drawing the rest from reference TRBV7-9 and TRBJ2-1, the complete variable domain is DTGVSQNPRHKITKRGQNVTFRCDPISEHNRLYWYRQTLGQGPEFLTYFQNEAQLEKSRLLSDRFSAERPKGSFSTLEIQRTEQGDSAMYLCASSLVSPGLANNEQFFGPGTRLTVL.

The chain joins TRBV18 to TRBJ2-5; possibly TRBD1 or TRBD2 for D (5 bases each). The CDR3 consists of 15 residues. The V gene's germline CDR1 is KGHSH and CDR2 LQKENI. V was clipped by 3 bases and J by 2 bases, with 13 bases between them. CDR3 nucleotides: TGTGCCAGCTCACCCCTAATCGGGGCACAAGAGACCCAGTACTTC. Translation gives CASSPLIGAQETQYF.

This clonotype was counted many times. J is TRBJ1-4 and V is TRBV29-1; TRBD1 matches at 7 bases. CDR1 SQVTM and CDR2 ANQGSEA come from the germline V gene. The CDR3 loop spans 13 amino acids. V shed 6 bases, J shed 7 bases, and the junction held 8 bases outside the gene matches. Here the CDR3 reads CSVQYRGGEKLFF. The CDR3 DNA reads TGCAGCGTCCAATACAGGGGAGGTGAAAAACTGTTTTTT.

There are many counts of this clonotype. The chain has TRBV29-1 and TRBJ1-3; 7 bases are a match to TRBD1. Losses at the gene ends were 6 bases for V and 0 bases for J; bases not matched to a gene: 8. CDR3 length: 15 residues. CDR1 SQVTM and CDR2 ANQGSEA come from the germline V gene. CDR3 nucleotides: TGCAGCGTCTTCGGACAGGATCTCTCTGGAAACACCATATATTTT. Its translation: CSVFGQDLSGNTIYF.

Notes on this clonotype: Since a much larger clone is just one base distant, this may be a read error. The chain couples TRBV29-1 to TRBJ2-2; no clear D. The germline gives CDR1 SQVTM, CDR2 ANQGSEA. The CDR3 length is 13 residues. This CDR3 is CRLRPPYTGELFF. The CDR3 DNA follows: TGCAGGCTGCGACCTCCCTACACCGGGGAGCTGTTTTTT.

The sample holds a few counts of this clonotype. The chain links TRBV6-2 or TRBV6-3 to TRBJ2-2; no definite D call. Between the trimmed V and J ends, which lost 8 bases and 0 bases, there was a span of 10 bases. CDR3 length equals 14 residues. Germline CDR1 is MNHEY and CDR2 is SVGEGT. CDR3 loop: CASYIGPNTGELFF. CDR3 bases: TGTGCCAGCTACATAGGCCCGAACACCGGGGAGCTGTTTTTT.